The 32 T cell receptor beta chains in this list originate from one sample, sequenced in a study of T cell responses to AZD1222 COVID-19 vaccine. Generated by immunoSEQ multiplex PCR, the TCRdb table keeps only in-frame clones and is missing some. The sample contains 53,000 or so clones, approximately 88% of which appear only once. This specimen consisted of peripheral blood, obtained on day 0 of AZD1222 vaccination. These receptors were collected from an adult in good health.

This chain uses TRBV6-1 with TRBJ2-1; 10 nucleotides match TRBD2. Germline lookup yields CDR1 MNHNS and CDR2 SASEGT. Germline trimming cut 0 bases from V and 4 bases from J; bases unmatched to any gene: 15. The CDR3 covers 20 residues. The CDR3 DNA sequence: TGTGCCAGCAGTGAAGCATTCTCGGGTCGACTAGCGGGTGATTACAATGAGCAGTTCTTC. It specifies CASSEAFSGRLAGDYNEQFF.

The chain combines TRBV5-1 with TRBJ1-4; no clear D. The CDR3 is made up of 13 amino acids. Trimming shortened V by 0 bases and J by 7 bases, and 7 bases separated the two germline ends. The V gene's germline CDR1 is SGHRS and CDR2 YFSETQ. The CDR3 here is CASSLGVFEKLFF. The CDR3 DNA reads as TGCGCCAGCAGCTTGGGGGTTTTTGAAAAACTGTTTTTT.

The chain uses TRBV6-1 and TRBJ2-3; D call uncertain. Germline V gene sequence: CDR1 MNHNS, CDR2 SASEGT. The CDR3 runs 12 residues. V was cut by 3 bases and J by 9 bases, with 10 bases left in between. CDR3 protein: CASSEGRRTQYF. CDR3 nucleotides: TGTGCCAGCAGTGAGGGCAGAAGAACGCAGTATTTT.

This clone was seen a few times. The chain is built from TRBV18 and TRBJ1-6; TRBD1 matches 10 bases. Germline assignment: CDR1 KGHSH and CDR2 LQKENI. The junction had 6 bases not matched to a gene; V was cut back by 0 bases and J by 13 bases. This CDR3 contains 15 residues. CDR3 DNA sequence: TGTGCCAGCTCACCACCCGGGACAGGGGAAGCGCCCCTCCACTTT. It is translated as CASSPPGTGEAPLHF. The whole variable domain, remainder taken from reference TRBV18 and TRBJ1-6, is NAGVMQNPRHLVRRRGQEARLRCSPMKGHSHVYWYRQLPEEGLKFMVYLQKENIIDESGMPKERFSAEFPKEGPSILRIQQVVRGDSAAYFCASSPPGTGEAPLHFGNGTRLTVT.

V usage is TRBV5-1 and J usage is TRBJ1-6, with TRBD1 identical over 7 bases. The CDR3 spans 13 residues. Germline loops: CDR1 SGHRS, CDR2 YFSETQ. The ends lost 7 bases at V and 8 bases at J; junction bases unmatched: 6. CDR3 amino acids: CASGTGVDSPLHF. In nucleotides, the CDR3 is TGCGCCAGCGGCACAGGGGTCGATTCACCCCTCCACTTT.

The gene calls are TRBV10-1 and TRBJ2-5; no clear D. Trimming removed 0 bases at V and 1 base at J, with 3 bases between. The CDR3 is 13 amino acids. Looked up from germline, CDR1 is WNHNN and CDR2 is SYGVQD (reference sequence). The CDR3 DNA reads TGCGCCAGCAGTGAGTCGTCCCAAGAGACCCAGTACTTC. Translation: CASSESSQETQYF.

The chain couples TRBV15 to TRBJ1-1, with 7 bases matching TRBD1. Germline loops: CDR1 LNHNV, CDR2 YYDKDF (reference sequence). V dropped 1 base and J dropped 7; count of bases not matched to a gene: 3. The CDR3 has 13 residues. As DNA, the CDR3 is TGTGCCACCAGCAGAGCCAGGGGGAGTGAAGCTTTCTTT. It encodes CATSRARGSEAFF.

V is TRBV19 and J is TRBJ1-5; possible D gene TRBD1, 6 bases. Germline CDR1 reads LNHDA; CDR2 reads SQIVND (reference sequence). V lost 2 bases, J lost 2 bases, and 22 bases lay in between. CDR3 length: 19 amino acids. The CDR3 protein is CASSIIRSGGARGNQPQHF. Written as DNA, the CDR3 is TGTGCCAGTAGTATAATCCGGTCGGGGGGGGCTAGGGGCAATCAGCCCCAGCATTTT.

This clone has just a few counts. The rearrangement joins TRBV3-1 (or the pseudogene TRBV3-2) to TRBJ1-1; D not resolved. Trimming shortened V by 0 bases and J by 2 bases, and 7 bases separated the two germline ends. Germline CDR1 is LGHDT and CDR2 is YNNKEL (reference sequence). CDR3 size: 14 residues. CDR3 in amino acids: CASSQEAANTEAFF. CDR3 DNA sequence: TGTGCCAGCAGCCAAGAGGCAGCCAACACTGAAGCTTTCTTT.

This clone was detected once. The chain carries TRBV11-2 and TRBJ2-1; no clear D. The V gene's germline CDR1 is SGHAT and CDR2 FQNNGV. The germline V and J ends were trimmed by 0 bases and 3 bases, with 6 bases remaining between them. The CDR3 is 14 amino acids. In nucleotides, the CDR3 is TGTGCCAGCAGCTTAGAAGGCGGCTACAATGAGCAGTTCTTC. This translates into CASSLEGGYNEQFF.

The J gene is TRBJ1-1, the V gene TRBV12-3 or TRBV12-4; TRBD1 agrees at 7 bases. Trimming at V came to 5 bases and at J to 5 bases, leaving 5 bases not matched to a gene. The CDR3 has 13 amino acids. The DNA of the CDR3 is TGTGCCAGCAGTGACAGGGTGCGAACTGAAGCTTTCTTT. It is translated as CASSDRVRTEAFF.

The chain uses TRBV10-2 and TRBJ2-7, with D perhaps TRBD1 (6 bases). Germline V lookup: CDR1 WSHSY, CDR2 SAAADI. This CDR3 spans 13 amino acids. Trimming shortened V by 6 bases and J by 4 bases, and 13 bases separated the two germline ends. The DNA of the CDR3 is TGCGCCAGCAGCGGGAATACAGGGTACGAGCAGTACTTC. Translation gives CASSGNTGYEQYF.

In DNA, the CDR3 is TGTGCCAGCTCACACCCCACGACCCGACCCAATGAGCAGTTCTTC. The encoded protein is CASSHPTTRPNEQFF. This chain connects TRBV18 to TRBJ2-1; D uncertain. V was cut by 4 bases and J by 6 bases, with 16 bases left in between. The CDR3 is 15 residues long. Germline-derived CDR1 and CDR2 are KGHSH and LQKENI.

The CDR3, as DNA: TGTGCCAGCGGAGGGTCCTACAATGAGCAGTTCTTC. Its protein product is CASGGSYNEQFF. The V call is TRBV6-5, the J call TRBJ2-1, with a weak D call TRBD2 (6 bases). Germline V lookup: CDR1 MNHEY, CDR2 SVGAGI. V lost 8 bases and J lost 1, with 6 bases in between. This CDR3 contains 12 residues.

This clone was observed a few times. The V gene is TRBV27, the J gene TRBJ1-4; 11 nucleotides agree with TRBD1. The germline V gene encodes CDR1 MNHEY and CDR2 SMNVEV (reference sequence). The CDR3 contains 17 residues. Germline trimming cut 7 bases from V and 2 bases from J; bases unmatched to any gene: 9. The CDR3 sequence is CASKPGQGVRTNEKLFF. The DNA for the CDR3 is TGTGCCAGCAAGCCGGGACAGGGGGTCAGGACTAATGAAAAACTGTTTTTT.

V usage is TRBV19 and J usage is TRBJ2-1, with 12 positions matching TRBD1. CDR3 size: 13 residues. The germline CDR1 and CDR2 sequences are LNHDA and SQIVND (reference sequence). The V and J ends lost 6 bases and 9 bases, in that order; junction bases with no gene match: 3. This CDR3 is CASRGQGAGEQFF. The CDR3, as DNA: TGTGCCAGTAGGGGACAGGGGGCAGGTGAGCAGTTCTTC.

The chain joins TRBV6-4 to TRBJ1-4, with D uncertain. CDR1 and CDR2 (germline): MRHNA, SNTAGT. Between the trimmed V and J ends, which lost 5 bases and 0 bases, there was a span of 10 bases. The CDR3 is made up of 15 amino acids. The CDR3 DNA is TGTGCCAGCAGTTCCGACTACGCAACTAATGAAAAACTGTTTTTT. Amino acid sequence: CASSSDYATNEKLFF.

CDR3 sequence reads: CASRRLRSSNQPQHF. CDR3 DNA: TGTGCCAGCAGACGCCTGAGGAGCTCGAATCAGCCCCAGCATTTT. The chain employs TRBV27 and TRBJ1-5; the D is unclear. The V end lost 6 bases, the J end lost 4 bases, and 16 bases lay between the germline ends. The V gene's germline CDR1 is MNHEY and CDR2 SMNVEV (reference sequence). This CDR3 has 15 residues.

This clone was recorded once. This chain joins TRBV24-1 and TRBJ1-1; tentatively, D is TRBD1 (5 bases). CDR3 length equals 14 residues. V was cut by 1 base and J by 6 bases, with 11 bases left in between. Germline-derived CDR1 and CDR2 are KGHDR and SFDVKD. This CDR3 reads CATSDFRGRAEAFF. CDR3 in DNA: TGTGCCACCAGTGATTTCCGGGGGAGGGCTGAAGCTTTCTTT.

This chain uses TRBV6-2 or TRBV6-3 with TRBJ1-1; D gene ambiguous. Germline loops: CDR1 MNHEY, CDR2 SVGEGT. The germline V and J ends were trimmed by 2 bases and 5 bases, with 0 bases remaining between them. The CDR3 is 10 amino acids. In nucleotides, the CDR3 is TGTGCCAGCAGTTACACTGAAGCTTTCTTT. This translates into CASSYTEAFF.

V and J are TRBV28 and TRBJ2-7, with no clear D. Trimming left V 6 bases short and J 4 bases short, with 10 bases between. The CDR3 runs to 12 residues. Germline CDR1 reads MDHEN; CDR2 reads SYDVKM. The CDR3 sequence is CASSHDGYEQYF. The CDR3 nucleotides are TGTGCCAGCAGCCATGACGGGTACGAGCAGTACTTC.

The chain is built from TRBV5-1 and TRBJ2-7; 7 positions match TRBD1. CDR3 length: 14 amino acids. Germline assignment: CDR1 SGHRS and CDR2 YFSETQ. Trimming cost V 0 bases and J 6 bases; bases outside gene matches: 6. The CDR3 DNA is TGCGCCAGCAGCTTGGGGGGACAGTTCAGCGAGCAGTACTTC. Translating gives CASSLGGQFSEQYF.

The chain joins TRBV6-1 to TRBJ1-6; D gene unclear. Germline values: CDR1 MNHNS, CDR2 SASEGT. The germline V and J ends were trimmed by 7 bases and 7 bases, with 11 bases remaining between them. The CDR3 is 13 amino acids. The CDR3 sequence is CASIVTVNSPLHF. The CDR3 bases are TGTGCCAGCATTGTTACAGTAAATTCACCCCTCCACTTT.

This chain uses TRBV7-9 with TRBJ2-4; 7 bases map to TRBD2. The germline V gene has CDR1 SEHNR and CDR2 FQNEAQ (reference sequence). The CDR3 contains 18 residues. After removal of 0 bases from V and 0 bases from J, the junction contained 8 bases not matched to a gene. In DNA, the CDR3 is TGTGCCAGCAGCTTAGCCGGGACTACTAGGGTAGCCAAAAACATTCAGTACTTC. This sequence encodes CASSLAGTTRVAKNIQYF. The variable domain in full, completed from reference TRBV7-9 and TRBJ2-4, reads DTGVSQNPRHKITKRGQNVTFRCDPISEHNRLYWYRQTLGQGPEFLTYFQNEAQLEKSRLLSDRFSAERPKGSFSTLEIQRTEQGDSAMYLCASSLAGTTRVAKNIQYFGAGTRLSVL.

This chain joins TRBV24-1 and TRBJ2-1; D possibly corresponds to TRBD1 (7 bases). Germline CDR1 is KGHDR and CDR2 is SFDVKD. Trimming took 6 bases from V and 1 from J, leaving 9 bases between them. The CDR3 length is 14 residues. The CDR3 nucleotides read TGTGCCACCAGTCAGGGGGGATCCTACAATGAGCAGTTCTTC. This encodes CATSQGGSYNEQFF.

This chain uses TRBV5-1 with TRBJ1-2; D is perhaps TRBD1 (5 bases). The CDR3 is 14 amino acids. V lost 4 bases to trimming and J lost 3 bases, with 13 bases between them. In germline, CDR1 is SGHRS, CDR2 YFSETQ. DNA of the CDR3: TGCGCCAGCAGCCCTAGTGGGGGGGACTATGGCTACACCTTC. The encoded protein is CASSPSGGDYGYTF.

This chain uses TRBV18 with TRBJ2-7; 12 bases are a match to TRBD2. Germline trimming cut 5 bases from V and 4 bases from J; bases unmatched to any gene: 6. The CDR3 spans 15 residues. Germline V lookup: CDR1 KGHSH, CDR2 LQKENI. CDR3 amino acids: CASSATGTSGYEQYF. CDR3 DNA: TGTGCCAGCTCAGCTACCGGGACTAGCGGGTACGAGCAGTACTTC. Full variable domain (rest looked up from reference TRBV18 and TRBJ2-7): NAGVMQNPRHLVRRRGQEARLRCSPMKGHSHVYWYRQLPEEGLKFMVYLQKENIIDESGMPKERFSAEFPKEGPSILRIQQVVRGDSAAYFCASSATGTSGYEQYFGPGTRLTVT.

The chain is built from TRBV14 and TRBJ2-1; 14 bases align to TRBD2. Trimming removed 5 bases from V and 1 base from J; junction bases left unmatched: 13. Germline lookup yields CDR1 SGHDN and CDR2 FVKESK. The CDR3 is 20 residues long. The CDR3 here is CASSWGLAGDIRRSYNEQFF. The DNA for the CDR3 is TGTGCCAGCAGCTGGGGACTAGCGGGAGATATACGTAGGTCCTACAATGAGCAGTTCTTC.

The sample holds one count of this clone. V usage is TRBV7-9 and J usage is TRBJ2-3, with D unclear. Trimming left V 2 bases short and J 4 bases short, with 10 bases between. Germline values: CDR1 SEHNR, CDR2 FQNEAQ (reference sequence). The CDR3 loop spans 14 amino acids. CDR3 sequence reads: CASSLSYVADTQYF. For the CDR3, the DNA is TGTGCCAGCAGCTTAAGTTATGTGGCAGATACGCAGTATTTT.

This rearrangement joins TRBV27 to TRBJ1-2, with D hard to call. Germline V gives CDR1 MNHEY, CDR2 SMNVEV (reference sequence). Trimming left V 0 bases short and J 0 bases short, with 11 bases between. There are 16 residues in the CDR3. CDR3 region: CASSLSWQAANYGYTF. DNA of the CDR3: TGTGCCAGCAGTTTATCTTGGCAGGCTGCTAACTATGGCTACACCTTC.

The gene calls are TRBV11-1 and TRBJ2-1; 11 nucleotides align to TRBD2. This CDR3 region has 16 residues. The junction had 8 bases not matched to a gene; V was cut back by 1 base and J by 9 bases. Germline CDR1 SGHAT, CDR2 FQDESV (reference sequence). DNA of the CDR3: TGTGCCAGCAGCTTAGTTTTTAGCGGGAGGGGTCCTGAGCAGTTCTTC. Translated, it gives CASSLVFSGRGPEQFF.

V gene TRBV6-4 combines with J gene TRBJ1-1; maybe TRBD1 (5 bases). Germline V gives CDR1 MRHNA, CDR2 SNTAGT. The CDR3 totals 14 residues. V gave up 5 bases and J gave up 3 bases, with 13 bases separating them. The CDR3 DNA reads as TGTGCCAGCAGTCAGGGTTCCTGGGACACTGAAGCTTTCTTT. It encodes CASSQGSWDTEAFF.